This T cell receptor (beta chain) was found in a study of blood T cell repertoires in COVID-19. Overall study context: PBMCs, B-cell-depleted T cells, or T cells were the source of the cDNA or gDNA that made up the material.

Original data processing: Amplification of reference gene primers provided the estimated nucleated cell counts. Some clones are missing from TCRdb's copy, which holds only in-frame ones; the method was immunoSEQ multiplex PCR. V and J calls plus clone size are reproduced from that table; the DNA served to infer D and trimming. The data show 62,000 or so clones, 80% to 90% seen once. The age range of participants was about 18 to 95 years, with residence in about two dozen US areas. Per the germline V gene, CDR1 is MGHRA and CDR2 is YSYEKL. The CDR3 is 14 residues long. Trimming removed 0 bases at V and 4 bases at J, with 9 bases between.

The genes are TRBV4-1 and TRBJ1-2; D call uncertain. The origin of this receptor is a woman aged 35 to 49 with acute COVID-19. Sequencing input: PBMCs or T cells enriched from blood (not recorded which). CDR3 DNA sequence: TGCGCCAGCAGCCAAGATCGAGGGAGCTATGGCTACACCTTC. Protein product: CASSQDRGSYGYTF.